The present entry profiles one T cell receptor beta chain with its context. Its antigen remains unidentified. Repertoires were generated with immunoSEQ multiplex PCR, while TCRdb's copy carries only in-frame clones and drops some. Of around 23,000 clones listed, 84% are singletons. After autologous stem cell transplantation all patients relapsed, and prior brentuximab vedotin exposure differed between cohorts. Magnetic negative selection served to purify CD4+ T cells out of PBMCs that had been thawed. Each best response was a complete response, a partial response or progressive disease. This record comes from a study of PD-1 blockade in classical Hodgkin lymphoma. Between the trimmed V and J ends, which lost 2 bases and 5 bases, there was a span of 9 bases. The CDR3 is 14 residues long. Germline V gives CDR1 MNHEY, CDR2 SVGAGI. Study-wide findings and caveats: Before treatment, TCR diversity in newly diagnosed patients was reportedly lower than in healthy donors.

The specimen was CD4+ T cells from blood, collected at baseline. The clonotype originates from a human donor with classical Hodgkin lymphoma. J is TRBJ1-4 and V is TRBV6-5; no firm D call. The CDR3 region has the DNA TGTGCCAGCAGTTACGGCAGCGAGAATGAAAAACTGTTTTTT. This codes for CASSYGSENEKLFF.